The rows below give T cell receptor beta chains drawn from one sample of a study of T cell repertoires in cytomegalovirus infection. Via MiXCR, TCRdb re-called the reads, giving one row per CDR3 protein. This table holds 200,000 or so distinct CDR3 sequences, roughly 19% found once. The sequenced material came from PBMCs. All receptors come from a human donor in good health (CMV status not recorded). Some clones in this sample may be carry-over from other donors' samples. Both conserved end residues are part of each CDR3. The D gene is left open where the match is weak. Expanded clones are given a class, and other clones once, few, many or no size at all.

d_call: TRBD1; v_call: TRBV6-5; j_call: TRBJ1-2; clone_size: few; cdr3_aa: CASSYGTGEFYGYTF; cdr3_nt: TGTGCCAGCAGTTATGGGACAGGGGAGTTCTATGGCTACACCTTC
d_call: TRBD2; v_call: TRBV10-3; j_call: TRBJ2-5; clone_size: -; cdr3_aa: CAISRSSGQETQYF; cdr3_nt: TGTGCCATCAGTCGTTCTAGCGGACAAGAGACCCAGTACTTC
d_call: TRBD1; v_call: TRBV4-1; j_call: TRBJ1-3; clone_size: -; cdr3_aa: CASSLTLTGLGRNTIYF; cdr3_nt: TGCGCCAGCAGCCTTACGTTGACAGGGCTCGGAAGAAACACCATATATTTT
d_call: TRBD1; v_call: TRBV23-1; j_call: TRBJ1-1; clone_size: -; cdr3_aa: CASMGSGGNNTEAFF; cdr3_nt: TGCGCCAGCATGGGATCAGGGGGTAACAACACTGAAGCTTTCTTT
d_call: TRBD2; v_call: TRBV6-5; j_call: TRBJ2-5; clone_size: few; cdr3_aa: CASSASGGVETQYF; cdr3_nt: TGTGCCAGCAGTGCTAGCGGGGGCGTCGAGACCCAGTACTTC
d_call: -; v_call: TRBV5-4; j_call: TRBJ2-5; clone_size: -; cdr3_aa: CASTVGAEETQYF; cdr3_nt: TGTGCCAGCACAGTCGGGGCAGAAGAGACCCAGTACTTC
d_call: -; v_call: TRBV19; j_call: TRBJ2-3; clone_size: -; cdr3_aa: CASSIVGARTDTQYF; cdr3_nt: TGTGCCAGTAGTATAGTCGGGGCGAGAACAGATACGCAGTATTTT
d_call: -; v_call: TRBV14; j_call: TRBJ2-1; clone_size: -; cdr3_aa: CASSQLVYEQFF; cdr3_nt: TGTGCCAGCAGCCAACTAGTTTATGAGCAGTTCTTC
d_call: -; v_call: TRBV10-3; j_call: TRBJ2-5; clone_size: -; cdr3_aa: CAISESRQGQETQYF; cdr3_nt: TGTGCCATCAGTGAGTCGAGGCAGGGCCAAGAGACCCAGTACTTC
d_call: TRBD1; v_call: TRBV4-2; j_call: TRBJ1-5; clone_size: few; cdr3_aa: CASSQGDRASAGPQHF; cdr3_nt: TGTGCCAGCAGCCAAGGGGACAGGGCATCCGCGGGGCCCCAGCATTTT